These 20 T cell receptor beta chains came from one sample sequenced in a study of cytomegalovirus exposure and HLA in healthy donors. The PCR was carried out with 60 Vbeta primers and 13 Jbeta primers. TCRdb's table, derived via immunoSEQ multiplex PCR, lists solely in-frame clones and lacks some. The sample includes 200,000 to 250,000 clones, roughly 80% of them seen just once. The specimen sequenced was PBMCs. These receptors were taken from a girl aged 2-15 years in good health and CMV-seronegative.

The chain recombines TRBV7-9 with TRBJ2-6, with D possibly being TRBD1 (5 bases). Trimming left V 5 bases short and J 1 base short, with 9 bases between. There are 15 residues in the CDR3. From germline, CDR1 is SEHNR and CDR2 FQNEAQ (reference sequence). This chain's CDR3 is CASSPTESGANVLTF. CDR3 nucleotides: TGTGCCAGCAGCCCGACAGAATCTGGGGCCAACGTCCTGACTTTC.

V usage is TRBV10-3 and J usage is TRBJ2-7, with 7 positions matching TRBD2. The germline gives CDR1 ENHRY, CDR2 SYGVKD. This CDR3 has 13 residues. The V segment lost 8 bases and the J segment 0 bases; nucleotides outside the gene matches: 4. The CDR3, as DNA: TGTGCCATCGGAGCGGGGAGCTCCTACGAGCAGTACTTC. This encodes CAIGAGSSYEQYF.

V usage is TRBV19 and J usage is TRBJ2-7; 10 nucleotides line up with TRBD2. This CDR3 is built from 19 residues. Germline V gene lookup returns CDR1 LNHDA and CDR2 SQIVND (reference sequence). V was pared by 3 bases and J by 5 bases, with 19 bases of the junction left unmatched. The CDR3 DNA follows: TGTGCCAGTAGTATGAAGCGGTCGGCTAGCGGGAGTCTACGGGACGAGCAGTACTTC. Translation gives CASSMKRSASGSLRDEQYF.

This clone was observed a few times. The V gene is TRBV14, the J gene TRBJ1-1, with D unclear. CDR3 size: 15 residues. Trimming left V 1 base short and J 6 bases short, with 15 bases between. CDR1 SGHDN and CDR2 FVKESK come from the germline V gene. CDR3: CASSQALGNTPEAFF. CDR3 sequence (DNA): TGTGCCAGCAGCCAAGCTCTAGGTAACACCCCTGAAGCTTTCTTT.

The genes are TRBV18 and TRBJ2-7; perhaps TRBD1 as D (8 bases). Trimming stripped 3 bases from V and 5 bases from J, with 17 bases between. CDR1 and CDR2 from the germline V gene are KGHSH and LQKENI. The CDR3 is 15 residues long. This chain's CDR3 is CASSPLGQGGNEQYF. CDR3 sequence (DNA): TGTGCCAGCTCACCCCTAGGACAGGGAGGGAACGAGCAGTACTTC.

This chain links TRBV11-2 with TRBJ2-1; 8 nucleotides match TRBD2. V lost 6 bases and J lost 5; bases outside the gene matches: 18. There are 18 residues in the CDR3. Germline V gives CDR1 SGHAT, CDR2 FQNNGV. The CDR3 sequence: CASRQKPPLAGHDNEQFF. CDR3 DNA sequence: TGTGCCAGCAGACAAAAGCCCCCTCTAGCGGGCCATGACAATGAGCAGTTCTTC.

The J gene is TRBJ2-3, the V gene TRBV30; D unresolved. Deletions cut 0 bases from V and 0 bases from J, with 13 bases between. Germline CDR1 reads GTSNPN; CDR2 reads SVGIG (reference sequence). This CDR3 spans 16 amino acids. CDR3 nucleotides: TGTGCCTGGAGTGTACTCGGAGTTTCTAGCACAGATACGCAGTATTTT. This encodes CAWSVLGVSSTDTQYF.

This clone appeared a few times. The chain couples TRBV30 to TRBJ2-5; 9 nucleotides agree with TRBD2. The V segment lost 5 bases and the J segment 4 bases; nucleotides outside the gene matches: 11. There are 15 residues in the CDR3. CDR1 and CDR2 from the germline V gene are GTSNPN and SVGIG (reference sequence). The CDR3 loop is CAWDRGGRALETQYF. For the CDR3, the DNA is TGTGCCTGGGACAGAGGCGGGAGGGCATTAGAGACCCAGTACTTC.

The chain links TRBV25-1 to TRBJ1-5; D unresolved. In germline, CDR1 is MGHDK, CDR2 SYGVNS. Trimming pared 1 base from V and 4 bases from J, leaving 14 bases between. This CDR3 has 16 amino acids. CDR3 sequence reads: CASSEWRISANQPQHF. The CDR3 nucleotides are TGTGCCAGCAGTGAATGGCGGATTAGTGCTAATCAGCCCCAGCATTTT.

V gene TRBV18 combines with J gene TRBJ2-4; TRBD1 agrees at 11 bases. The germline V gene has CDR1 KGHSH and CDR2 LQKENI. The CDR3 sequence is 16 residues long. After removal of 1 base from V and 5 bases from J, the junction contained 4 bases not matched to a gene. The CDR3 region is CASSPLPGQGENIQYF. Here the CDR3 DNA reads TGTGCCAGCTCACCACTACCGGGACAGGGGGAAAACATTCAGTACTTC.

Only one count was recorded for this clone. The chain joins TRBV2 to TRBJ2-3; TRBD2 might be the D (5 bases). V was trimmed by 7 bases and J by 4 bases, leaving 15 bases between them. Germline-derived CDR1 and CDR2 are SNHLY and FYNNEI. The CDR3 contains 14 residues. CDR3: CASKQGGSADTQYF. As DNA, the CDR3 is TGTGCCAGCAAACAAGGAGGTAGCGCAGATACGCAGTATTTT.

J is TRBJ2-7 and V is TRBV6-1; 9 nucleotides line up with TRBD1. The junction had 7 bases not matched to a gene; V was cut back by 8 bases and J by 2 bases. The CDR3 length is 14 residues. The germline CDR1 and CDR2 sequences are MNHNS and SASEGT. The CDR3 region is CASDQDRGTYEQYF. CDR3 sequence (DNA): TGTGCCAGCGATCAGGACAGGGGAACCTACGAGCAGTACTTC.

V and J are TRBV29-1 and TRBJ1-2; 7 nucleotides match TRBD1. Germline loops: CDR1 SQVTM, CDR2 ANQGSEA. This CDR3 has 15 amino acids. J lost 3 bases, V lost 1 base, and 8 bases had no gene match. DNA for the CDR3: TGCAGCGTTGAAGGGTACACAGGGGAGGACTATGGCTACACCTTC. Translation gives CSVEGYTGEDYGYTF.

This chain connects TRBV7-9 to TRBJ2-1, with no clear D. Trimming took off 6 bases at V and 4 bases at J, with 10 bases between the two ends. The CDR3 loop spans 13 amino acids. Germline lookup yields CDR1 SEHNR and CDR2 FQNEAQ (reference sequence). In nucleotides, the CDR3 is TGTGCCAGCAGTCTAGGCCCTTACAATGAGCAGTTCTTC. As protein: CASSLGPYNEQFF.

This chain joins TRBV19 and TRBJ1-5; 9 nucleotides match TRBD1. With 7 bases clipped from V and 3 bases from J, the junction kept 7 bases outside the gene matches. Germline V lookup: CDR1 LNHDA, CDR2 SQIVND (reference sequence). The length of the CDR3 is 15 residues. DNA of the CDR3: TGTGCCAGTAACCCGGACAGGGGAAACAATCAGCCCCAGCATTTT. The encoded protein is CASNPDRGNNQPQHF.

The chain carries TRBV25-1 and TRBJ1-1; D is perhaps TRBD1 (6 bases). The CDR3 runs to 15 residues. Trimming removed 6 bases at V and 3 bases at J, with 17 bases between. Germline CDR1 is MGHDK and CDR2 is SYGVNS. In DNA, the CDR3 is TGTGCCAGCAGCGAGACACAGGGTGGGGACACTGAAGCTTTCTTT. Its protein product is CASSETQGGDTEAFF.

In its sample, this clone was seen once. This chain links TRBV4-1 with TRBJ2-6; 8 bases match TRBD1. Germline lookup yields CDR1 MGHRA and CDR2 YSYEKL. CDR3 size: 20 residues. The V and J ends lost 5 bases and 0 bases, in that order; junction bases with no gene match: 15. The CDR3 nucleotides are TGCGCCAGCAGCGAAACGGTAACCAGGGGGCCTCACTCTGGGGCCAACGTCCTGACTTTC. The encoded protein is CASSETVTRGPHSGANVLTF.

This clone was observed once. The chain uses TRBV18 and TRBJ2-7, with 11 bases that match TRBD2. This CDR3 is 15 amino acids long. V trimming: 6 bases; J trimming: 2 bases; junction bases outside the gene matches: 6. Germline lookup yields CDR1 KGHSH and CDR2 LQKENI. This CDR3 reads CASSPSSGRAYEQYF. The CDR3 bases are TGTGCCAGCTCCCCCAGTAGCGGGAGGGCCTACGAGCAGTACTTC. Together with reference TRBV18 and TRBJ2-7, the CDR3 gives the full variable domain: NAGVMQNPRHLVRRRGQEARLRCSPMKGHSHVYWYRQLPEEGLKFMVYLQKENIIDESGMPKERFSAEFPKEGPSILRIQQVVRGDSAAYFCASSPSSGRAYEQYFGPGTRLTVT.

The gene calls are TRBV19 and TRBJ2-6; no reliable D call. V lost 7 bases to trimming and J lost 2 bases, with 9 bases between them. Germline V gene sequence: CDR1 LNHDA, CDR2 SQIVND (reference sequence). The CDR3 consists of 14 residues. CDR3 DNA sequence: TGTGCCAGTAAGAGCCCCCCTGGGGCCAACGTCCTGACTTTC. As protein: CASKSPPGANVLTF.

For the CDR3, the DNA is TGTGCCAGCAGCAAAGTAAATCGGAAGATAACACCTAAGGGACAGCAAGTGGAGACCCAGTACTTC. The encoded protein is CASSKVNRKITPKGQQVETQYF. The chain combines TRBV21-1 with TRBJ2-5; TRBD1, the table's D call, was not compared with the DNA. TRBV21-1 is reported as a pseudogene. The CDR3 has 22 amino acids.